The 19 T cell receptor beta chains below were found in one sample sequenced in a study of cytomegalovirus exposure and HLA in healthy donors. Vbeta (60) and Jbeta (13) primers were used in the PCR. Sequencing used immunoSEQ multiplex PCR; TCRdb keeps in-frame clones, though not all of them. The sample has 150,000 to 200,000 clones; roughly 73% are singletons. The sample consisted of PBMCs. The receptor set was obtained from a man aged 18-30 years in good health and CMV-seropositive.

CDR3 coding DNA: TGTGCCAGCAGCCCTCCAGAAGGGGTAGGGGAACTGTTTTTT. This translates into CASSPPEGVGELFF. The V gene is TRBV7-9, the J gene TRBJ1-4; D perhaps matches TRBD1 (5 bases). V lost 5 bases and J lost 12, with 19 bases in between. Germline CDR1 reads SEHNR; CDR2 reads FQNEAQ (reference sequence). CDR3 length: 14 residues.

The chain links TRBV28 to TRBJ2-4; the D gene is possibly TRBD2 (5 bases). This CDR3 has 12 amino acids. V dropped 5 bases and J dropped 4 bases, with 6 bases sitting between them. Germline assignment: CDR1 MDHEN and CDR2 SYDVKM. The CDR3 sequence: CASSRGKNIQYF. The CDR3 nucleotides read TGTGCCAGCAGTAGAGGGAAAAACATTCAGTACTTC.

This clone has a single count. The rearrangement uses TRBV29-1 and TRBJ2-3; 10 positions agree with TRBD1. The CDR3 length is 15 residues. Germline CDR1 and CDR2: SQVTM and ANQGSEA. The V gene end was trimmed by 5 bases and the J gene end by 4 bases; junction bases not matched to a gene: 9. The CDR3 sequence is CSVQGDRGFSDTQYF. The DNA of the CDR3 is TGCAGCGTTCAAGGGGACAGGGGTTTTTCAGATACGCAGTATTTT.

This chain links TRBV28 with TRBJ2-7, with 7 bases aligning to TRBD1. Looked up from germline, CDR1 is MDHEN and CDR2 is SYDVKM. V dropped 5 bases and J dropped 2; count of bases not matched to a gene: 6. This CDR3 is 14 amino acids long. DNA for the CDR3: TGTGCCAGCAGTCCCCTGACAGGGCCCTACGAGCAGTACTTC. Amino acid sequence: CASSPLTGPYEQYF.

This clone turned up a few times. V and J are TRBV7-6 and TRBJ2-3; 11 positions agree with TRBD2. The V gene end was trimmed by 5 bases and the J gene end by 4 bases; junction bases not matched to a gene: 8. The CDR3 totals 16 residues. Germline V gives CDR1 SGHVS, CDR2 FNYEAQ. This chain's CDR3 is CASSVNSGRVADTQYF. CDR3 in DNA: TGTGCCAGCAGCGTAAATAGCGGGAGGGTGGCAGATACGCAGTATTTT.

The CDR3 sequence: CASSLSTSGRVGTQYF. CDR3 DNA: TGTGCCAGCAGCTTGTCGACTAGCGGGAGGGTTGGGACCCAGTACTTC. The chain recombines TRBV5-4 with TRBJ2-5; TRBD2 matches 14 bases. CDR3 size: 16 residues. With V trimmed by 1 base and J by 7 bases, 6 bases remained unmatched. From germline, CDR1 is SGHNT and CDR2 YYREEE (reference sequence). The whole variable domain, filled in from reference TRBV5-4 and TRBJ2-5, reads ETGVTQSPTHLIKTRGQQVTLRCSSQSGHNTVSWYQQALGQGPQFIFQYYREEENGRGNFPPRFSGLQFPNYSSELNVNALELDDSALYLCASSLSTSGRVGTQYFGPGTRLLVL.

The V gene is TRBV21-1, the J gene TRBJ2-4; the listed D gene, TRBD2, was not tested against the DNA. TRBV21-1 is deemed a pseudogene. CDR3 length equals 18 residues. DNA of the CDR3: TGTGCCAGCAGGAAGATTTTAGCGGGAGGGCCGGGCAAAAACATTCAGTACTTC. As protein: CASRKILAGGPGKNIQYF.

The genes are TRBV28 and TRBJ2-1, with TRBD2 matching 10 bases. CDR3 length equals 17 residues. Germline trimming cut 8 bases from V and 7 bases from J; bases unmatched to any gene: 17. Looked up from germline, CDR1 is MDHEN and CDR2 is SYDVKM. This CDR3 reads CASRPGNLAGVRNEQFF. The CDR3 nucleotides are TGTGCCAGCCGGCCCGGCAATCTAGCGGGAGTGAGGAATGAGCAGTTCTTC.

V usage is TRBV10-1 and J usage is TRBJ1-2, with D possibly TRBD1 on 5 matching bases. V was clipped by 8 bases and J by 3 bases, with 19 bases between them. This CDR3 comprises 15 residues. CDR1 WNHNN and CDR2 SYGVQD come from the germline V gene (reference sequence). CDR3 sequence: CASGEPSGLDYGYTF. The DNA for the CDR3 is TGCGCCAGCGGGGAACCCTCAGGGCTCGACTATGGCTACACCTTC.

The chain recombines TRBV10-3 with TRBJ1-1; D is perhaps TRBD1 (5 bases). This CDR3 contains 14 residues. Germline lookup yields CDR1 ENHRY and CDR2 SYGVKD. The V and J ends lost 7 bases and 1 base respectively, with 13 bases between them. The chain's CDR3 is CAIKGNKRNTEAFF. The CDR3 bases are TGTGCCATCAAGGGGAATAAAAGGAACACTGAAGCTTTCTTT.

This chain joins TRBV4-1 and TRBJ2-7, with D maybe TRBD1 (5 bases). Germline CDR1 and CDR2: MGHRA and YSYEKL. Trimming shortened V by 0 bases and J by 2 bases, and 14 bases separated the two germline ends. CDR3 length: 16 residues. CDR3 in amino acids: CASSQDFPGRAYEQYF. In nucleotides, the CDR3 is TGCGCCAGCAGCCAAGATTTCCCCGGCAGGGCCTACGAGCAGTACTTC.

This sequence joins TRBV27 and TRBJ2-3; 8 bases agree with TRBD2. CDR1 is MNHEY and CDR2 is SMNVEV in the germline V gene (reference sequence). The CDR3 is 15 residues long. V lost 3 bases to trimming and J lost 3 bases; unmatched junction nucleotides: 5. The CDR3 sequence: CASSFERERTDTQYF. Here the CDR3 DNA reads TGTGCCAGCAGTTTCGAGCGGGAGAGGACAGATACGCAGTATTTT.

The chain is built from TRBV6-6 and TRBJ2-5; weak D call: TRBD2 (5 bases). The J call may be faulty, since TRBJ2-7 better matches the DNA end. Germline V gene data show CDR1 as MNHNY and CDR2 as SVGAGI (reference sequence). The CDR3 is made up of 13 amino acids. The CDR3: CAASEGSIYEQYF. The CDR3 region has the DNA TGTGCCGCCTCCGAGGGATCTATCTACGAGCAGTACTTC.

The chain carries TRBV11-2 and TRBJ2-1; 9 positions match TRBD2. V lost 1 base, J lost 1 base, and 2 bases stayed unmatched. The germline V gene encodes CDR1 SGHAT and CDR2 FQNNGV. The CDR3 is 16 amino acids. The CDR3 DNA is TGTGCCAGCAGCTTAGCGGGACTAGCTTCCTACAATGAGCAGTTCTTC. It yields the protein CASSLAGLASYNEQFF.

This clone was detected only once. CDR3 in amino acids: CASSGGLAGTQLAKNIQYF. CDR3 DNA: TGTGCCAGCAGCGGAGGGCTAGCGGGAACCCAATTAGCCAAAAACATTCAGTACTTC. This chain connects TRBV9 to TRBJ2-4, with 9 bases aligning to TRBD2. V was pared by 3 bases and J by 0 bases, with 13 bases of the junction left unmatched. The CDR3 has 19 residues. Germline CDR1 is SGDLS and CDR2 is YYNGEE.

CDR3 in DNA: TGTGCCAGCTCCCCCTCCCAGGCCTTGGGCACTGAAGCTTTCTTT. Its protein product is CASSPSQALGTEAFF. The chain carries TRBV18 and TRBJ1-1; D is undetermined. Germline V gene data show CDR1 as KGHSH and CDR2 as LQKENI. This CDR3 contains 15 residues. Between the trimmed V and J ends, which lost 6 bases and 4 bases, there was a span of 18 bases.

The chain carries TRBV2 and TRBJ2-7; D may be TRBD1 (6 bases). Trimming took off 8 bases at V and 3 bases at J, with 8 bases between the two ends. The CDR3 contains 11 residues. Looked up from germline, CDR1 is SNHLY and CDR2 is FYNNEI. The CDR3 DNA sequence: TGTGCCAGCGGGGACAACTACGAGCAGTACTTC. Translation gives CASGDNYEQYF.

V usage is TRBV12-5 and J usage is TRBJ1-3; D remains ambiguous. V lost 2 bases and J 2 bases, leaving 7 bases between the germline ends. Germline loops: CDR1 LGHNT, CDR2 FRNRAP. This CDR3 comprises 14 residues. The CDR3 DNA reads as TGTGCTAGTGGTTTGTCGGGTACTGGAAACACCATATATTTT. Translated: CASGLSGTGNTIYF.

This chain joins TRBV2 and TRBJ2-7; D is ambiguous. V shed 5 bases and J shed 4 bases, with 18 bases lying between them. The CDR3 covers 15 residues. Germline lookup yields CDR1 SNHLY and CDR2 FYNNEI. This chain's CDR3 is CASSSSARAGYEQYF. For the CDR3, the DNA is TGTGCCAGCAGTTCATCCGCTAGAGCTGGGTACGAGCAGTACTTC.